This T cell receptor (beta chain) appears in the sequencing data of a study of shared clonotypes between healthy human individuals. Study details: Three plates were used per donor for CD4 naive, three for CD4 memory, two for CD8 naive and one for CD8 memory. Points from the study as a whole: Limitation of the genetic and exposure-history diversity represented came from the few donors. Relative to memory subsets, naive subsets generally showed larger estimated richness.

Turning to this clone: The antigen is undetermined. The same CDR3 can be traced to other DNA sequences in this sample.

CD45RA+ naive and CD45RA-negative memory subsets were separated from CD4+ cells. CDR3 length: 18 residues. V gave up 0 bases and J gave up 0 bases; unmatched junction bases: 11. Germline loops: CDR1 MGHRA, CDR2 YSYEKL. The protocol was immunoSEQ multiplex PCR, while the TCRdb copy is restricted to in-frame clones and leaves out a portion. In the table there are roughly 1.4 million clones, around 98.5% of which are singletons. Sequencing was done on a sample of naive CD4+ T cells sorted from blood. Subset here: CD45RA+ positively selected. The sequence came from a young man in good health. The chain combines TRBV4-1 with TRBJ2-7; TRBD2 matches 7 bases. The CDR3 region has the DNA TGCGCCAGCAGCCAAGATTCGAAAACTAGCGCCCGCTCCTACGAGCAGTACTTC. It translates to CASSQDSKTSARSYEQYF.